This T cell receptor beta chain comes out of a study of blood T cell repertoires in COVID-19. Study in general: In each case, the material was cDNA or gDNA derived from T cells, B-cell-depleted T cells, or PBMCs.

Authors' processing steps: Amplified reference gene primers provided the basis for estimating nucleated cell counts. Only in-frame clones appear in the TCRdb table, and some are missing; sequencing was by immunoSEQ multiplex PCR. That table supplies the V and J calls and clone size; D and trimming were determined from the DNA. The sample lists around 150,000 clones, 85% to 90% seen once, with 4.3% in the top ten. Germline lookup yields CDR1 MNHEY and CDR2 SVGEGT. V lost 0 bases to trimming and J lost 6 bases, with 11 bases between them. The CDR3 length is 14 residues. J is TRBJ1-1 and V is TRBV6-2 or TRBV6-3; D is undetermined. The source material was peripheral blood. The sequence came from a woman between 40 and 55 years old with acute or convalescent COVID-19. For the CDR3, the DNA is TGTGCCAGCAGTTACTCCTTAATTGCGGCTGAAGCTTTCTTT. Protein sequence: CASSYSLIAAEAFF.